This T cell receptor (beta chain) was sequenced during a study of blood T cell repertoires in COVID-19. Trimming took off 3 bases at V and 4 bases at J, with 10 bases between the two ends. Germline CDR1 LNHDA, CDR2 SQIVND (reference sequence). The CDR3 extends over 14 amino acids. Sequencing used immunoSEQ multiplex PCR; TCRdb keeps in-frame clones, though not all of them. This table has about 160,000 clones, more than 75% appearing once. Enrolled through a virtual design, the participants were between 18 and 89 years of age and came from roughly 22 US areas. Researchers sorted participants into cohorts using their self-reported clinical history. Two negative PCRs, clearance, or symptom resolution characterized the recovered Cohort 3 donors.

Sequences were obtained from PBMCs or T cells enriched from blood (not recorded which). The origin of this receptor is a woman aged 45-59 years who had recovered from COVID-19. The chain has TRBV19 and TRBJ1-3; D possibly corresponds to TRBD1 (6 bases). In DNA form, the CDR3 reads TGTGCCAGTAGTATCCTCGGACAGGGAAACACCATATATTTT. It codes for CASSILGQGNTIYF.